This T cell receptor (beta chain) was retrieved from a study of blood T cell repertoires in COVID-19. At the level of the study: Samples representing acute and convalescent COVID-19 were sourced from the United States, Italy and Spain.

CDR3 length: 18 amino acids. Germline lookup yields CDR1 SGHAT and CDR2 FQNNGV. Trimming left V 4 bases short and J 0 bases short, with 21 bases between. Data came from immunoSEQ multiplex PCR; TCRdb stores just in-frame clones and leaves some out. Of 140,000 to 150,000 clones detected, roughly 81% appear once; the ten largest clones hold around 3.2%. V is TRBV11-2 and J is TRBJ1-1; D gene ambiguous. The sequence was obtained from a woman between 50 and 59 years old with acute COVID-19. The sequenced sample consisted of PBMCs or T cells enriched from blood (not recorded which). CDR3 amino acids: CASSSQWADFPMNTEAFF. The CDR3 DNA reads as TGTGCCAGCAGCTCACAGTGGGCAGATTTTCCCATGAACACTGAAGCTTTCTTT.